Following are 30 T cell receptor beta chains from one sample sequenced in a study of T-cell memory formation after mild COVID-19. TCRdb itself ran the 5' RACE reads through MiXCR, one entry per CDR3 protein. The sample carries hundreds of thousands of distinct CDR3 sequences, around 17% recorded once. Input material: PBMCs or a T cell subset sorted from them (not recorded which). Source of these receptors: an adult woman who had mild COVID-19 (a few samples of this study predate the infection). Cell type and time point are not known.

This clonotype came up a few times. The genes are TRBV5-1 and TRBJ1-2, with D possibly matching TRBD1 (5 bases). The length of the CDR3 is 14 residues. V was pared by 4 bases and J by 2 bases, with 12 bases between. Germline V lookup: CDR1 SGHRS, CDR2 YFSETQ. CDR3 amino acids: CASSIRQPNYGYTF. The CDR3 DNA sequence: TGCGCCAGCAGCATACGACAGCCCAACTATGGCTACACCTTC. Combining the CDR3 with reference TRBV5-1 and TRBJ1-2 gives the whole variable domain KAGVTQTPRYLIKTRGQQVTLSCSPISGHRSVSWYQQTPGQGLQFLFEYFSETQRNKGNFPGRFSGRQFSNSRSEMNVSTLELGDSALYLCASSIRQPNYGYTFGSGTRLTVV.

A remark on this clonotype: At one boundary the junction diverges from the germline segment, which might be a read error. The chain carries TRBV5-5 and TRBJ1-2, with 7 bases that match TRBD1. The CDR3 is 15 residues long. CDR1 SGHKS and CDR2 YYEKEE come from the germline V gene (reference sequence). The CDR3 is CASSLGNRGSYGYTF. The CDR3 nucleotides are TGTGCCAGCAGTTTGGGGAACAGGGGATCCTATGGCTACACCTTC.

In DNA form, the CDR3 reads TGTGCCAGCAGGCCCTCCGGGACAGGGAATGAAAAACTGTTTTTT. It yields the protein CASRPSGTGNEKLFF. The chain uses TRBV27 and TRBJ1-4; TRBD1 matches at 9 bases. This CDR3 is 15 amino acids long. Germline trimming cut 6 bases from V and 5 bases from J; bases unmatched to any gene: 7. The germline gives CDR1 MNHEY, CDR2 SMNVEV (reference sequence).

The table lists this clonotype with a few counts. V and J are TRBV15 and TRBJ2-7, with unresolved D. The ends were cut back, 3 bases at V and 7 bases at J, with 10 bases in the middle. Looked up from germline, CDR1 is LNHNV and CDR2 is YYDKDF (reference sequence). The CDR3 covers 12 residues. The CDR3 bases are TGTGCCACCAGCAGGCTACAAGGTGAGCAGTACTTC. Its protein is CATSRLQGEQYF.

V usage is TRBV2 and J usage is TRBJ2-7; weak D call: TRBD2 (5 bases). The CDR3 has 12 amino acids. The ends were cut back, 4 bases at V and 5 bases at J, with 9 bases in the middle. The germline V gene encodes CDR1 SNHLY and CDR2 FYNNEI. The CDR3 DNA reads TGTGCCAGCAGTGTATGGGGAGACGAGCAGTACTTC. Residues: CASSVWGDEQYF.

Here the CDR3 reads CATSDFRVGYTF. The DNA of the CDR3 is TGTGCCACCAGTGATTTCAGGGTTGGCTACACCTTC. The chain is built from TRBV24-1 and TRBJ1-2, with D maybe TRBD1 (5 bases). The germline CDR1 and CDR2 sequences are KGHDR and SFDVKD. The CDR3 is 12 amino acids. Trimming stripped 1 base from V and 7 bases from J, with 6 bases between.

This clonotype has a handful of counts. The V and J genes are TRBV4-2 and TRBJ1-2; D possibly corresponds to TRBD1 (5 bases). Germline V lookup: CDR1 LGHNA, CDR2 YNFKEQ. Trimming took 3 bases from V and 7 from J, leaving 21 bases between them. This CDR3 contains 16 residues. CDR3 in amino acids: CASSHVGRDSGGGYTF. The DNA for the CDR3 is TGTGCCAGCAGCCACGTAGGCCGGGACTCCGGGGGTGGCTACACCTTC.

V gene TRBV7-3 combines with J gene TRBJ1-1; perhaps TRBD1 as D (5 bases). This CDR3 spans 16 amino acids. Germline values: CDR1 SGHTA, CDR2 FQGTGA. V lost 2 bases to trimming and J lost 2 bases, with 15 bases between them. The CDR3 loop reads CASSLGVAGTNTEAFF. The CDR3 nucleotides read TGTGCCAGCAGCTTAGGAGTGGCGGGGACTAACACTGAAGCTTTCTTT.

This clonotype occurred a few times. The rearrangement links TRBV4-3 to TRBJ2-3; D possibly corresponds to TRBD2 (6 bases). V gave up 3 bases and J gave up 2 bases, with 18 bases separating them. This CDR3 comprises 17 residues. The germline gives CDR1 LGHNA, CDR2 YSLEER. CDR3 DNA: TGCGCCAGCAGCCAGGCGGCCGGGACTTTGATCACAGATACGCAGTATTTT. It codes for CASSQAAGTLITDTQYF.

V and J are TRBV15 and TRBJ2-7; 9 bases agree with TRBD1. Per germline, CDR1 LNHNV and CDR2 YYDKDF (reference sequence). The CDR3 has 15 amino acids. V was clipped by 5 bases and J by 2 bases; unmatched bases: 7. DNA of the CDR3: TGTGCCACCAGCCAGGGCCGGGACAGGGCCTACGAGCAGTACTTC. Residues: CATSQGRDRAYEQYF.

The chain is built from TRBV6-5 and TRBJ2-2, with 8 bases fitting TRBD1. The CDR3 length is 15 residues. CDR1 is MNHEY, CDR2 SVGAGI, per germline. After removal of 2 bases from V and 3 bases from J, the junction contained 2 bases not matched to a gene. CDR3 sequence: CASSYEQGDTGELFF. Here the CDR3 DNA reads TGTGCCAGCAGTTACGAACAGGGGGACACCGGGGAGCTGTTTTTT.

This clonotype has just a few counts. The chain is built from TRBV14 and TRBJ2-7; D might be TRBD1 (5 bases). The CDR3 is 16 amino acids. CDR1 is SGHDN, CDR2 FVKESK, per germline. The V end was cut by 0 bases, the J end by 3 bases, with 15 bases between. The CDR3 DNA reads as TGTGCCAGCAGCCAAGATCCAGGCAGGGCAGACTACGAGCAGTACTTC. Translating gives CASSQDPGRADYEQYF.

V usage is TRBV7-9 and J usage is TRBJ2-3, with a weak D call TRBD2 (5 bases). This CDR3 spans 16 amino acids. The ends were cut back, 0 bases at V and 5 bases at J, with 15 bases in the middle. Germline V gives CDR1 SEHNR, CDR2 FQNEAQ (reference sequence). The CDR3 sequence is CASSLASGPAKDTQYF. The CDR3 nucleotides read TGTGCCAGCAGCTTAGCGAGCGGTCCCGCGAAAGATACGCAGTATTTT. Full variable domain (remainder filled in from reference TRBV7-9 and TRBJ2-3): DTGVSQNPRHKITKRGQNVTFRCDPISEHNRLYWYRQTLGQGPEFLTYFQNEAQLEKSRLLSDRFSAERPKGSFSTLEIQRTEQGDSAMYLCASSLASGPAKDTQYFGPGTRLTVL.

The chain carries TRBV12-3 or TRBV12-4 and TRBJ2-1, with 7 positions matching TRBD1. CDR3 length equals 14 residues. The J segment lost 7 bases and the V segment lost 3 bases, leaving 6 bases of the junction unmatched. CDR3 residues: CASSFGTGANEQFF. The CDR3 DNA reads TGTGCCAGCAGTTTTGGAACAGGGGCGAATGAGCAGTTCTTC.

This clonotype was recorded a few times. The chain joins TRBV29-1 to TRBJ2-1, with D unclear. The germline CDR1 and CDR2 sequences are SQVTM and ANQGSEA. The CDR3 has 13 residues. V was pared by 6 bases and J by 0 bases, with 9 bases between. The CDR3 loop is CSVAESSYNEQFF. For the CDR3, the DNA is TGCAGCGTAGCCGAGAGCTCCTACAATGAGCAGTTCTTC.

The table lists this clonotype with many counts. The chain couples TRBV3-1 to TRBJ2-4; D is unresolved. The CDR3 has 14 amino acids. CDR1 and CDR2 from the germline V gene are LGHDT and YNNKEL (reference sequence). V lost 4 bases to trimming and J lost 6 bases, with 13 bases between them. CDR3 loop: CASSPPGMSNIQYF. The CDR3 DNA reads TGTGCCAGCAGCCCCCCAGGAATGTCAAACATTCAGTACTTC.

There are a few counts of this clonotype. CDR3 in amino acids: CASSYTGPRGGANVLTF. The CDR3, as DNA: TGTGCCAGCAGTTACACCGGACCGAGGGGAGGGGCCAACGTCCTGACTTTC. The rearrangement joins TRBV6-5 to TRBJ2-6, with D perhaps given as TRBD1 or TRBD2 (5 bases each). Germline lookup yields CDR1 MNHEY and CDR2 SVGAGI. V lost 2 bases and J lost 4, with 15 bases in between. This CDR3 region has 17 residues.

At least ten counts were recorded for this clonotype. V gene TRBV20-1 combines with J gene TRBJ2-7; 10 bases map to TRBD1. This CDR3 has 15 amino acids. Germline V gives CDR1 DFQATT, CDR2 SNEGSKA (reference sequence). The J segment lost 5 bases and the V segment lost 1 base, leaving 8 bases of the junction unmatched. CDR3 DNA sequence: TGCAGTGCTAGAGGGACAGGGGGGTTCATCAACGAGCAGTACTTC. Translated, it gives CSARGTGGFINEQYF.

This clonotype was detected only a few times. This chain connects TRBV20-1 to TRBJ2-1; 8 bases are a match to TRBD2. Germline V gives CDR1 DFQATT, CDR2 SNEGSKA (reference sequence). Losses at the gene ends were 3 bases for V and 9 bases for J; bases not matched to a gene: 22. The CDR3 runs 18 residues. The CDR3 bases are TGCAGTGCTAGTTTTTTGACGGGAGGGCAGTCTTTCTTCTCTGAGCAGTTCTTC. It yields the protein CSASFLTGGQSFFSEQFF.

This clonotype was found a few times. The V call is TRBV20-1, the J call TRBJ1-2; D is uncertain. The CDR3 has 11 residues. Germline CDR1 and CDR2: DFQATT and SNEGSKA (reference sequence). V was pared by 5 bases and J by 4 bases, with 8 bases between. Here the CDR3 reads CSARSLYGYTF. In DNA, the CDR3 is TGCAGTGCTCGGTCGCTCTATGGCTACACCTTC.

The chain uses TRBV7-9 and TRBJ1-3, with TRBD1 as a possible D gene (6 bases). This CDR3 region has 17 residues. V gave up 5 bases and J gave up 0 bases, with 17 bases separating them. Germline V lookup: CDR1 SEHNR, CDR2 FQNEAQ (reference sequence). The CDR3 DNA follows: TGTGCCAGCAGCGGCAACAGGGAAAAAAGCTCTGGAAACACCATATATTTT. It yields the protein CASSGNREKSSGNTIYF.

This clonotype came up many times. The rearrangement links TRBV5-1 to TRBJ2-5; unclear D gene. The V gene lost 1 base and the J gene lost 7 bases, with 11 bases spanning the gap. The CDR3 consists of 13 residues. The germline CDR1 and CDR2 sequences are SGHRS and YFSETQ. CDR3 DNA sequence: TGCGCCAGCAGCTTGAGGGAAAGAGGGACCCAGTACTTC. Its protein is CASSLRERGTQYF.

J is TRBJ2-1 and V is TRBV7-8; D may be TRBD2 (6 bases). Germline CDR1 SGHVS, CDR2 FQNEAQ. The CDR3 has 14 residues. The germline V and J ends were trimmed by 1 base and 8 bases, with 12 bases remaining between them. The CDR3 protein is CASSLGGVNHEQFF. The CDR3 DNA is TGTGCCAGCAGCTTAGGGGGGGTCAACCATGAGCAGTTCTTC.

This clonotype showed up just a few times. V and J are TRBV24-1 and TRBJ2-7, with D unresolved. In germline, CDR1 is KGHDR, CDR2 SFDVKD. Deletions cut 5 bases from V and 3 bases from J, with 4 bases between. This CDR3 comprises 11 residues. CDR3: CATSASYEQYF. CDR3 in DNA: TGTGCCACCAGTGCCAGCTACGAGCAGTACTTC.

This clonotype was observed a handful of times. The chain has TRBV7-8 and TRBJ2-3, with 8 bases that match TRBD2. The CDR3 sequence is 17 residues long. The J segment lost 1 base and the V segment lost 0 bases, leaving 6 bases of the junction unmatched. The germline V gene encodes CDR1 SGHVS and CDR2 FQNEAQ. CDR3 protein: CASSLASSGVRTDTQYF. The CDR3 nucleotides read TGTGCCAGCAGCTTAGCGAGTAGCGGGGTACGCACAGATACGCAGTATTTT.

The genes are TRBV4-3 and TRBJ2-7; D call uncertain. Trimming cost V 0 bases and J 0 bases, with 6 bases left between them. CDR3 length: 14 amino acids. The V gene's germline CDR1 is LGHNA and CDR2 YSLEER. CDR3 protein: CASSQDSFSYEQYF. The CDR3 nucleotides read TGCGCCAGCAGCCAAGACTCCTTCTCCTACGAGCAGTACTTC.

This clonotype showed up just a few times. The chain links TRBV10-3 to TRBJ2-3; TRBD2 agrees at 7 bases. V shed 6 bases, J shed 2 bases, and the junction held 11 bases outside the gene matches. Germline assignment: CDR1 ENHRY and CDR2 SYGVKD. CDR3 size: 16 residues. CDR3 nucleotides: TGTGCCATCAGCCACGGGACTACTCCATTCACAGATACGCAGTATTTT. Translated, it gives CAISHGTTPFTDTQYF.

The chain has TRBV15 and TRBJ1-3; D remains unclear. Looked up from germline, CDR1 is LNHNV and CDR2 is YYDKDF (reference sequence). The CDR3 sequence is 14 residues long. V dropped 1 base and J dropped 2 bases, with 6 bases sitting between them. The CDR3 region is CATSRGDPGNTIYF. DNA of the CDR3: TGTGCCACCAGCAGAGGGGATCCTGGAAACACCATATATTTT.

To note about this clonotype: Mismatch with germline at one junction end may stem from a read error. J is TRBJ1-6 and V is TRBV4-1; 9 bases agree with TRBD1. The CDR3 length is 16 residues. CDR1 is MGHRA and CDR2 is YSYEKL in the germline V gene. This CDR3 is CASSHSGTGNNSPLHF. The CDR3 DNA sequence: TGCGCCAGCAGCCACTCCGGGACAGGGAATAATTCACCACTCCACTTT.

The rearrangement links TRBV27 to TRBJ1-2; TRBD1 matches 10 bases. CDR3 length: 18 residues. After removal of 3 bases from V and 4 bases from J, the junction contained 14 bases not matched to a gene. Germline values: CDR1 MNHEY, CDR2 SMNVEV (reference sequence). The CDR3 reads CASSFSVRDRGWVYGYTF. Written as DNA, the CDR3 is TGTGCCAGCAGTTTCTCAGTCCGGGACAGGGGATGGGTCTATGGCTACACCTTC.